This T cell receptor (beta chain) emerged from a study of CD8 T cells in ankylosing spondylitis. Libraries of TCR beta came from quantitative 5'-RACE with molecular barcodes. TCRdb re-derived calls from the 5' RACE reads in MiXCR, one entry per CDR3 protein. The sample holds about 440,000 distinct CDR3 sequences, 15% to 20% seen once. This clonotype was counted a few times. Its target is unknown. Study-level points and caveats: Ankylosing spondylitis blood seemed to carry a telltale TCR beta motif made of several highly homologous variants. Clones that were linked to disease were CD8+ and were relatively rare in peripheral blood. Researchers reportedly found disease-linked clones significantly enriched in matched ankylosing spondylitis synovial fluid.

Germline values: CDR1 LGHDT, CDR2 YNNKEL (reference sequence). The V gene lost 1 base and the J gene lost 7 bases, with 15 bases spanning the gap. The CDR3 consists of 15 residues. This rearrangement joins TRBV3-1 to TRBJ2-3, with D possibly TRBD2 on 7 matching bases. This receptor was obtained from a male donor with ankylosing spondylitis. The sequenced sample was blood, either unsorted or a sorted T cell fraction (not recorded which). CDR3 region: CASSQGGGPKNTQYF. The CDR3 DNA reads TGTGCCAGCAGCCAAGGCGGGGGCCCAAAAAATACGCAGTATTTT.